What follows describes a single T cell receptor (beta chain). The sample originates from a study of blood T cell repertoires in COVID-19. Study-level background: Collection of acute and convalescent COVID-19 samples took place in the United States, Italy and Spain. From T cells, B-cell-depleted T cells, or PBMCs came the material, which was cDNA or gDNA.

Between the trimmed V and J ends, which lost 1 base and 0 bases, there was a span of 13 bases. CDR3 length: 16 residues. The V gene's germline CDR1 is MNHEY and CDR2 SMNVEV (reference sequence). Original handling: Counts of nucleated cells, estimated from reference gene primer amplification, were obtained. Clones were sequenced by immunoSEQ multiplex PCR, and TCRdb holds only the in-frame ones, with some missing. V, J and clone size reflect that table, while D and trimming were determined from the DNA. The table records roughly 180,000 clones, 85% of them present only once. The origin of this receptor is a woman in her fifties or sixties with COVID-19, enrolled during active disease. Sequencing was performed on peripheral blood. The V call is TRBV27, the J call TRBJ2-7; TRBD2 might be the D (6 bases). The CDR3 region is CASSLLGLKSSYEQYF. As DNA, the CDR3 is TGTGCCAGCAGTTTATTGGGACTGAAGAGCTCCTACGAGCAGTACTTC.